This T cell receptor (beta chain) was found in a study of cytomegalovirus exposure and HLA in healthy donors. Study-wide results and caveats: A missense DCLRE1C variant was associated with V- and J-gene trimming of TCR beta chains in a later analysis, and an independent cohort replicated the association.

The V and J ends lost 2 bases and 6 bases, in that order; junction bases with no gene match: 7. This CDR3 comprises 14 residues. The V gene's germline CDR1 is SGHNT and CDR2 YYREEE (reference sequence). The PCR made use of 60 Vbeta and 13 Jbeta primers. The data were produced by immunoSEQ multiplex PCR, yet TCRdb's version contains in-frame clones alone and is incomplete. The data show more than 45,000 clones, with 70% to 80% seen just once and less than 20% held by the top ten. Comments on this clone: Its antigen is not identified.

The gene calls are TRBV5-4 and TRBJ2-7, with 8 bases fitting TRBD2. This TCR was recovered from a woman aged 55-69 years in good health and CMV-seropositive. Sequencing input: PBMCs. The DNA of the CDR3 is TGTGCCAGCAGCTTAGGTAGCGGGGAGTCCGAGCAGTACTTC. It yields the protein CASSLGSGESEQYF.